This T cell receptor beta chain emerged from a study of patients and donors after allogeneic stem cell transplantation. TCRdb used MiXCR to reprocess the RT-PCR reads, holding one entry per CDR3 protein. The data contain roughly 880,000 distinct CDR3 sequences, 15% to 20% of them singletons. The CDR3 has 15 residues. Looked up from germline, CDR1 is SGHRS and CDR2 is YFSETQ. The V gene end was trimmed by 4 bases and the J gene end by 2 bases; junction bases not matched to a gene: 7. The sequenced sample consisted of blood, either unsorted or a sorted T cell fraction (not recorded which). This chain joins TRBV5-1 and TRBJ1-1; 8 nucleotides agree with TRBD1. The sequence was collected from a human donor who was either an allogeneic HSCT recipient or a stem cell or donor lymphocyte infusion donor (not recorded which). It is not recorded whose cells these are; they may come from a transplant donor. The CDR3 nucleotides are TGCGCCAGCAGCCTACTCGGACAGGGAAACACTGAAGCTTTCTTT. It encodes CASSLLGQGNTEAFF.